Listed below are T cell receptor beta chains from one sample, sequenced in a study of CD8 T cells in ankylosing spondylitis. TCRdb fed the 5' RACE reads into MiXCR, producing one record per CDR3 protein. The table has around 250,000 distinct CDR3 sequences, roughly a third seen once. The sample comprised blood, either unsorted or a sorted T cell fraction (not recorded which). The receptor set was obtained from a male donor with ankylosing spondylitis or in good health (not recorded which). Both conserved end residues are part of each CDR3. A D gene is named only where the DNA matches it firmly. The size field is filled for only some rows; it gives once, few, many or a size class.

d_gene,abundance,v_gene,j_gene,CDR3aa,CDR3nt
TRBD2,few,TRBV7-3,TRBJ2-1,CASSLVSGGLQFF,TGTGCCAGCAGCTTAGTGAGCGGGGGCCTTCAGTTCTTC
.,.,TRBV5-6,TRBJ1-5,CASSFGRSQPQHF,TGTGCCAGCAGCTTCGGACGTTCTCAGCCCCAGCATTTT
.,.,TRBV20-1,TRBJ2-7,CSARDTGFYEQYF,TGCAGTGCTAGAGATACGGGATTCTACGAGCAGTACTTC
TRBD1,many,TRBV12-3/TRBV12-4,TRBJ2-1,CASRGQQGDNEQFF,TGTGCCAGCAGGGGACAGCAAGGGGACAATGAGCAGTTCTTC
.,.,TRBV10-3,TRBJ2-1,CAIRAPQGSYNEQFF,TGTGCCATCAGGGCGCCACAGGGCTCCTACAATGAGCAGTTCTTC
.,few,TRBV29-1,TRBJ2-5,CSVVVGLETQYF,TGCAGCGTTGTGGTAGGGTTGGAGACCCAGTACTTC
TRBD1,.,TRBV5-5,TRBJ2-7,CASSFPGQGNEQYF,TGTGCCAGCAGTTTCCCGGGACAGGGGAACGAGCAGTACTTC
.,.,TRBV10-3,TRBJ1-6,CAISSDIGGTLHF,TGTGCCATCAGCTCTGACATCGGTGGGACCCTCCACTTT
TRBD2,.,TRBV20-1,TRBJ2-7,CSARDLGLALVYEQYF,TGCAGTGCTAGAGATTTGGGACTAGCGTTAGTCTACGAGCAGTACTTC
TRBD1,.,TRBV7-9,TRBJ2-7,CASSGDQGASEQYF,TGTGCCAGCAGCGGGGATCAGGGGGCGTCCGAGCAGTACTTC
.,few,TRBV20-1,TRBJ1-4,CSARDQRDGGEKLFF,TGCAGTGCTAGAGATCAGAGGGACGGTGGTGAAAAACTGTTTTTT
TRBD1,.,TRBV7-6,TRBJ2-5,CASSQTTGVETQYF,TGTGCCAGCAGTCAAACGACAGGGGTGGAGACCCAGTACTTC
TRBD2,.,TRBV20-1,TRBJ2-7,CSARWGTSPYEQYF,TGCAGTGCTAGATGGGGGACTAGCCCTTACGAGCAGTACTTC
.,.,TRBV28,TRBJ2-3,CASSLVPSEDTQYF,TGTGCCAGCAGTTTAGTTCCTTCGGAGGATACGCAGTATTTT
.,.,TRBV4-1,TRBJ2-1,CASSQVGRELSNEQFF,TGCGCCAGCAGCCAAGTGGGCAGGGAACTAAGCAATGAGCAGTTCTTC
.,.,TRBV20-1,TRBJ1-1,CSGEPTGTSKGTEAFF,TGCAGTGGGGAACCGACCGGGACGTCAAAGGGGACTGAAGCTTTCTTT
TRBD2,.,TRBV5-1,TRBJ2-1,CASSISGGAFHNEQFF,TGCGCCAGCAGCATAAGCGGGGGGGCCTTCCACAATGAGCAGTTCTTC
.,.,TRBV28,TRBJ2-5,CASSLQDPETQYF,TGTGCCAGCAGTTTACAAGATCCGGAGACCCAGTACTTC
.,.,TRBV27,TRBJ1-5,CASSWGRDQPQHF,TGTGCCAGCAGTTGGGGCAGGGATCAGCCCCAGCATTTT
.,.,TRBV24-1,TRBJ2-5,CATSDLGGSQETQYF,TGTGCCACCAGTGATTTGGGAGGCAGCCAAGAGACCCAGTACTTC
.,many,TRBV6-5,TRBJ1-2,CASSYSGGDGYTF,TGTGCCAGCAGTTACTCGGGGGGCGATGGCTACACCTTC
.,few,TRBV7-2,TRBJ1-2,CASSPRAGVYGYTF,TGTGCCAGCAGCCCCCGAGCGGGGGTCTATGGCTACACCTTC
.,.,TRBV3-1,TRBJ1-5,CASSRGTYQPQHF,TGTGCCAGCAGCCGGGGCACATATCAGCCCCAGCATTTT
TRBD2,few,TRBV5-5,TRBJ2-1,CASSGGLAVSYNEQFF,TGTGCCAGCAGCGGCGGACTAGCGGTCTCCTACAATGAGCAGTTCTTC
.,few,TRBV20-1,TRBJ2-5,CSAIREAAEEETQYF,TGCAGTGCTATTAGGGAGGCGGCAGAGGAAGAGACCCAGTACTTC
TRBD1,few,TRBV20-1,TRBJ2-2,CSARDPWTGGNGELFF,TGCAGTGCTAGAGATCCCTGGACAGGGGGCAACGGGGAGCTGTTTTTT
.,.,TRBV7-3,TRBJ2-3,CASSQGGKMSGTQYF,TGTGCCAGCAGCCAAGGGGGAAAAATGAGTGGTACGCAGTATTTT
TRBD1,few,TRBV5-5,TRBJ2-1,CASRPTGISSYNEQFF,TGTGCCAGCAGACCGACAGGGATAAGCTCCTACAATGAGCAGTTCTTC
TRBD2,few,TRBV6-5,TRBJ2-3,CASSYGVSGISTDTQYF,TGTGCCAGCAGTTACGGCGTAAGCGGGATCAGCACAGATACGCAGTATTTT
.,.,TRBV24-1,TRBJ2-3,CATSDPRTASTDTQYF,TGTGCCACCAGTGACCCAAGGACGGCTAGCACAGATACGCAGTATTTT
.,.,TRBV7-7,TRBJ2-3,CASSFGGRGTDTQYF,TGTGCTAGCAGCTTTGGGGGTCGCGGCACAGATACGCAGTATTTT
.,few,TRBV12-3/TRBV12-4,TRBJ2-2,CASTFFGTAEDTGELFF,TGTGCCAGCACATTTTTTGGGACCGCAGAGGACACCGGGGAGCTGTTTTTT
.,.,TRBV7-8,TRBJ1-5,CASSLRQPNQPQHF,TGTGCCAGCAGCTTAAGACAGCCTAATCAGCCCCAGCATTTT
.,few,TRBV20-1,TRBJ2-2,CSAPGANTGELFF,TGCAGTGCGCCCGGCGCGAACACCGGGGAGCTGTTTTTT
.,.,TRBV12-3/TRBV12-4,TRBJ1-3,CASSPPPGSGNTIYF,TGTGCCAGCAGTCCCCCCCCAGGGAGTGGAAACACCATATATTTT